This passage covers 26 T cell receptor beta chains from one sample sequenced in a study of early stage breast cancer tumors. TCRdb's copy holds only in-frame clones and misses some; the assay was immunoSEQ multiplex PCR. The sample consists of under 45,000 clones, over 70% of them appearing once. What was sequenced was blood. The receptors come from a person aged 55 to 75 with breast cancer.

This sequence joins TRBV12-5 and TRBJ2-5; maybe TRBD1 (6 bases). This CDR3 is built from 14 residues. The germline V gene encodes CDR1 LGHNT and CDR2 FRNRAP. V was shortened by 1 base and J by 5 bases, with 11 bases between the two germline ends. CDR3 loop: CASGLAGGIETQYF. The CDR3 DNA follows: TGTGCTAGTGGTTTGGCTGGGGGCATCGAGACCCAGTACTTC.

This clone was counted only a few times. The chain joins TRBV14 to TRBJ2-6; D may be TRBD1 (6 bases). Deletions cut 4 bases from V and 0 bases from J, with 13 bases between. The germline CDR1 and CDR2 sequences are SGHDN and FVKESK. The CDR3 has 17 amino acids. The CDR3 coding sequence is TGTGCCAGCAGCCCGAACGACAGGATCTCTGGGGCCAACGTCCTGACTTTC. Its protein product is CASSPNDRISGANVLTF.

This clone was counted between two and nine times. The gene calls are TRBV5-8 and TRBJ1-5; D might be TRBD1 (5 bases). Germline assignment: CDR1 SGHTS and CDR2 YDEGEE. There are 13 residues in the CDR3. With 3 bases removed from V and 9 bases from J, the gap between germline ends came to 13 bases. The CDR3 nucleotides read TGTGCCAGCAGCTATAACTGGGGCTTGCCCCAGCATTTT. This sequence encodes CASSYNWGLPQHF.

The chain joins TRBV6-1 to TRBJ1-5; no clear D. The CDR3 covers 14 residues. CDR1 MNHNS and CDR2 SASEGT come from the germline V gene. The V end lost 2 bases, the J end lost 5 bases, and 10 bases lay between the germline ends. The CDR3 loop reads CASSELQPYQPQHF. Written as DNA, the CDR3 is TGTGCCAGCAGTGAACTACAGCCATATCAGCCCCAGCATTTT.

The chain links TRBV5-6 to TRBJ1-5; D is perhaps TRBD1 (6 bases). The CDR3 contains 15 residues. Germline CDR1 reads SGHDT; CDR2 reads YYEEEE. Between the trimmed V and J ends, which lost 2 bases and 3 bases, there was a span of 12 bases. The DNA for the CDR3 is TGTGCCAGCAGCTTAAGGGGGGGGCTCAATCAGCCCCAGCATTTT. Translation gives CASSLRGGLNQPQHF.

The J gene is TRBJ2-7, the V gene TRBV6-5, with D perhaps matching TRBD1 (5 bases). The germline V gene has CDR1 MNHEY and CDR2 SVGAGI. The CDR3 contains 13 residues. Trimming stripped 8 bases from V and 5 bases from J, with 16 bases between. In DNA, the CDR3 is TGTGCCAGCCAGGGATCTGTGACGCACGAGCAGTACTTC. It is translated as CASQGSVTHEQYF.

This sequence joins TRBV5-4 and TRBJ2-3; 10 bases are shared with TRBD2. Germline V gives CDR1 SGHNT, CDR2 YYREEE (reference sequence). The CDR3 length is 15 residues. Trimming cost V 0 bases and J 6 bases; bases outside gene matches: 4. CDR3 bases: TGTGCCAGCAGCTTGGGGCTAGCGGGAGTGGATACGCAGTATTTT. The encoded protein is CASSLGLAGVDTQYF.

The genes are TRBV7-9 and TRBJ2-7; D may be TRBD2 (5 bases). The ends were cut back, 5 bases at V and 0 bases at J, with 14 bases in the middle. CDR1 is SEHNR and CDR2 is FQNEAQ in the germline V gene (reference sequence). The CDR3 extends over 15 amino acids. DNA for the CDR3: TGTGCCAGCAGCCCCCGGACTCCCAGCTCCTACGAGCAGTACTTC. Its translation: CASSPRTPSSYEQYF.

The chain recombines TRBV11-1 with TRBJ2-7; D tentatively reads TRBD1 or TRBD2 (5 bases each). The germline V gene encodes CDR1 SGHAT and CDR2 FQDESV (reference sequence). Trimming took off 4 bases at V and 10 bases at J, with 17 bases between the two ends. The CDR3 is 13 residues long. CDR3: CASSSDAGTPQYF. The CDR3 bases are TGTGCCAGCAGCTCCGACGCAGGGACGCCTCAGTACTTC.

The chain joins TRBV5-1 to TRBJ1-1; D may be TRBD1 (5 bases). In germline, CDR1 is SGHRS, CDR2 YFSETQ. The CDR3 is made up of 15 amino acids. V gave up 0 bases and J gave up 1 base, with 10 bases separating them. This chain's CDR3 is CASSLALDRNTEAFF. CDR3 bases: TGCGCCAGCAGCTTGGCCCTCGACAGGAACACTGAAGCTTTCTTT.

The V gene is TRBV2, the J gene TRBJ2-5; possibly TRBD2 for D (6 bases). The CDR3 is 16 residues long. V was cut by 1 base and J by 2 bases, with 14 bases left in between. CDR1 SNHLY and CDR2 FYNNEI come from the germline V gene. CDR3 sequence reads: CASSEGLAGGQETQYF. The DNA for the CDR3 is TGTGCCAGCAGTGAAGGGCTAGCAGGAGGGCAAGAGACCCAGTACTTC.

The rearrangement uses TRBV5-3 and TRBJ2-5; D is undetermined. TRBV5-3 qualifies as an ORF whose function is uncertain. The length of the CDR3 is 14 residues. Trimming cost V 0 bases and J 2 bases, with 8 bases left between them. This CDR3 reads CARSLVKSQETQYF. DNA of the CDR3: TGTGCCAGAAGCTTGGTCAAGTCACAAGAGACCCAGTACTTC.

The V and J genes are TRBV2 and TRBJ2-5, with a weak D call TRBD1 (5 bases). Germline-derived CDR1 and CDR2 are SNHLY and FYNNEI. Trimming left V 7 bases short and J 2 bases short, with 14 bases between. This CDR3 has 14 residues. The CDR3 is CASNYGQRQETQYF. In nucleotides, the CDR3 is TGTGCCAGCAACTACGGACAAAGGCAAGAGACCCAGTACTTC. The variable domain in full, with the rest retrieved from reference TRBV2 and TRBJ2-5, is EPEVTQTPSHQVTQMGQEVILRCVPISNHLYFYWYRQILGQKVEFLVSFYNNEISEKSEIFDDQFSVERPDGSNFTLKIRSTKLEDSAMYFCASNYGQRQETQYFGPGTRLLVL.

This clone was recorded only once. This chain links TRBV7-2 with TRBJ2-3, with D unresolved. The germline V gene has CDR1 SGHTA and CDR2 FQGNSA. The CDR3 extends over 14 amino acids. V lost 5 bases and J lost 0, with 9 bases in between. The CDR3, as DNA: TGTGCCAGCAGCAGAGACGTTAGCACAGATACGCAGTATTTT. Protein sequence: CASSRDVSTDTQYF.

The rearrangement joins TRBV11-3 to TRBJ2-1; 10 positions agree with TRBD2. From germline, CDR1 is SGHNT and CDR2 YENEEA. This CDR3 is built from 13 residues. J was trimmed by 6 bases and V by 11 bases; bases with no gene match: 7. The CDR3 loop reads CASLSGGANEQFF. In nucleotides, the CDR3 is TGTGCCTCCCTAAGCGGGGGGGCCAATGAGCAGTTCTTC.

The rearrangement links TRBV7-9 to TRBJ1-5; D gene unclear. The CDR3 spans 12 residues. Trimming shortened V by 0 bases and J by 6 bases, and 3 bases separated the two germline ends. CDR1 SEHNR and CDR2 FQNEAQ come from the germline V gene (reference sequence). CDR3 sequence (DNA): TGTGCCAGCAGCTTAGCAGGTCAGCCCCAGCATTTT. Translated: CASSLAGQPQHF.

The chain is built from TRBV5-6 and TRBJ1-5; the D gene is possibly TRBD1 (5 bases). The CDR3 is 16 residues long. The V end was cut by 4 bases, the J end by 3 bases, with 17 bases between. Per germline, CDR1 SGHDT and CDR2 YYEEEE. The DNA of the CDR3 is TGTGCCAGCAGCACCGTTTCAGGGCAGATCAATCAGCCCCAGCATTTT. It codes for CASSTVSGQINQPQHF.

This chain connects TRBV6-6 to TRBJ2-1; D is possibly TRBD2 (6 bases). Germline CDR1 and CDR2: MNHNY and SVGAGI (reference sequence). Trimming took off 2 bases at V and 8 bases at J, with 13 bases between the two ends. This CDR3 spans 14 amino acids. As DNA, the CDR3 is TGTGCCAGCAGTTACGAGGGAGGTTCCCATGAGCAGTTCTTC. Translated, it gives CASSYEGGSHEQFF.

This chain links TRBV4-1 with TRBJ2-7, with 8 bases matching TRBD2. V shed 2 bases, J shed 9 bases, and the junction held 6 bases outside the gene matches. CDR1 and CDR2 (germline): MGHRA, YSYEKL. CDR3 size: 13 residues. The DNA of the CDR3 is TGCGCCAGCAGCCAAAGCGGGGGTATGTGGCAGTACTTC. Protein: CASSQSGGMWQYF.

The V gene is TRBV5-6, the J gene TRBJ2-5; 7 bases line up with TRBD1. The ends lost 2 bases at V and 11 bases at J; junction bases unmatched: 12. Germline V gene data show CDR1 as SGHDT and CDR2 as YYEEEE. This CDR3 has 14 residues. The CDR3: CASSFRDRLREQYF. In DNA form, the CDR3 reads TGTGCCAGCAGCTTTCGGGACAGACTAAGGGAGCAGTACTTC.

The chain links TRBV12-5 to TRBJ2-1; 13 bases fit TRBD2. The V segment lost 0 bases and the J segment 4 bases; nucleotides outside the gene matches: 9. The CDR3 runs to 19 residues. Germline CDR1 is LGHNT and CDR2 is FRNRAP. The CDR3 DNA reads TGTGCTAGTGGTTTGGTGGCCCGGGGACTAGCGGGGAATTACAATGAGCAGTTCTTC. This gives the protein CASGLVARGLAGNYNEQFF.

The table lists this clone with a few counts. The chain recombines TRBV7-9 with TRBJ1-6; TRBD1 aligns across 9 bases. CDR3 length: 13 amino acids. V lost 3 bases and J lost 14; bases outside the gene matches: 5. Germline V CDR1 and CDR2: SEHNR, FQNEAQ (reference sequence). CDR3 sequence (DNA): TGTGCCAGCAGCTTCGAGACAGGGGGAACCCTCCACTTT. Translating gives CASSFETGGTLHF. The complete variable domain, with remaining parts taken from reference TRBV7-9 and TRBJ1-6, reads DTGVSQNPRHKITKRGQNVTFRCDPISEHNRLYWYRQTLGQGPEFLTYFQNEAQLEKSRLLSDRFSAERPKGSFSTLEIQRTEQGDSAMYLCASSFETGGTLHFGNGTRLTVT.

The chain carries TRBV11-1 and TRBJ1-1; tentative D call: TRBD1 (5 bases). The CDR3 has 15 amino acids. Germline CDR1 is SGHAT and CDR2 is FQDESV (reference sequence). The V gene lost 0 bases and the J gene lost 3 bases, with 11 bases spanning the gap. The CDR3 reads CASSLAPGWDTEAFF. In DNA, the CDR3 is TGTGCCAGCAGCTTAGCCCCAGGGTGGGACACTGAAGCTTTCTTT.

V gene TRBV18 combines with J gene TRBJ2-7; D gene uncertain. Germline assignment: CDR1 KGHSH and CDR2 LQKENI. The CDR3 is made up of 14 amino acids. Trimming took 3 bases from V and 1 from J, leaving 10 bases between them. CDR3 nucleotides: TGTGCCAGCTCACCGTACAGAGATTCCTACGAGCAGTACTTC. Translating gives CASSPYRDSYEQYF.

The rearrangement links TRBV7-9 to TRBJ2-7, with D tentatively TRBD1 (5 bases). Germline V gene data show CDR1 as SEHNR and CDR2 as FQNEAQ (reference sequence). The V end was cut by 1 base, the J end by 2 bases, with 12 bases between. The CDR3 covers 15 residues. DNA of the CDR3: TGTGCCAGCAGCTTAGGGAGCAGGGATCCCTACGAGCAGTACTTC. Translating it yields CASSLGSRDPYEQYF.

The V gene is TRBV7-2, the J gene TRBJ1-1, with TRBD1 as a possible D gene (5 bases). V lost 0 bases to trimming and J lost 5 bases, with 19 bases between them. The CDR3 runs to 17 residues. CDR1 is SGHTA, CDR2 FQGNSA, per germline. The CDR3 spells CASSLASRGRVGTEAFF. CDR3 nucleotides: TGTGCCAGCAGCTTAGCTTCGAGGGGCAGGGTAGGAACTGAAGCTTTCTTT.